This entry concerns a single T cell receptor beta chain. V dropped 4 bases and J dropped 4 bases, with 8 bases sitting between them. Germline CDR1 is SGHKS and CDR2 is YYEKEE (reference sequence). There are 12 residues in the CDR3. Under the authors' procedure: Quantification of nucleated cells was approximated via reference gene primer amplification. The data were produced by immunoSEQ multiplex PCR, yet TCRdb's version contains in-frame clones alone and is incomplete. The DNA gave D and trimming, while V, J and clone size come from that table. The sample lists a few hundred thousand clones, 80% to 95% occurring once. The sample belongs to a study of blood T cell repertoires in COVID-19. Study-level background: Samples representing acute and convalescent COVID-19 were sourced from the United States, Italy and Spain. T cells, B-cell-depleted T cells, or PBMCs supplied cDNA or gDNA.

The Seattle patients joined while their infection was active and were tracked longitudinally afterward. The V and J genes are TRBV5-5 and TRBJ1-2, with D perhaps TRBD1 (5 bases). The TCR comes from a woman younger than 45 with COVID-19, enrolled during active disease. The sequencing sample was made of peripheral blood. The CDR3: CASSQGAYGYTF. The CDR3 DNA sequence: TGTGCCAGCAGCCAGGGTGCCTATGGCTACACCTTC.